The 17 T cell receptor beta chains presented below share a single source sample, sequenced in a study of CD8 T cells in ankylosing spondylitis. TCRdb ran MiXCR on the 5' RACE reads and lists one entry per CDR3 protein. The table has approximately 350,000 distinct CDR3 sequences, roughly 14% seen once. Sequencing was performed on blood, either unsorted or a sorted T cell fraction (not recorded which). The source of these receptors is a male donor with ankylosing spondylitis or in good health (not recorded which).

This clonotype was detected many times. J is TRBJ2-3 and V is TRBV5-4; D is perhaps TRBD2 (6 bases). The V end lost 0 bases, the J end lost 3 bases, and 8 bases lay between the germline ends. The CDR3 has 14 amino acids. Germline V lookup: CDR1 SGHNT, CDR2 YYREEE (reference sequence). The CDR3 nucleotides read TGTGCCAGCAGCTTGGGACTAGAGACAGATACGCAGTATTTT. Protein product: CASSLGLETDTQYF.

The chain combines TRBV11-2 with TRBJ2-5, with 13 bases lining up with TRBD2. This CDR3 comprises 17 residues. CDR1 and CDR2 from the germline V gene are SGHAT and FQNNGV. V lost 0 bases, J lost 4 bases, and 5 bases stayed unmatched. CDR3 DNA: TGTGCCAGCAGCTTAGATGGGACTAGCGGGATTCGAGAGACCCAGTACTTC. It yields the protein CASSLDGTSGIRETQYF.

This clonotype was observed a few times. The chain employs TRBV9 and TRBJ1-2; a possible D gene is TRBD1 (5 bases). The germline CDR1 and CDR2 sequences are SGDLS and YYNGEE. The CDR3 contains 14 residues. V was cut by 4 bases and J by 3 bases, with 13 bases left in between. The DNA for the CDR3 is TGTGCCAGCAGCCCCCAGGGCCGGGACTATGGCTACACCTTC. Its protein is CASSPQGRDYGYTF.

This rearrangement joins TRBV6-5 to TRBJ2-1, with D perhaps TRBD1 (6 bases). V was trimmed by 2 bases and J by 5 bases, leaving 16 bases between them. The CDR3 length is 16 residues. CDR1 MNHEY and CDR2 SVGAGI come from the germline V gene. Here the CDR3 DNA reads TGTGCCAGCAGTTACGTGGGGGCAGGTAGAAACAATGAGCAGTTCTTC. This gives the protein CASSYVGAGRNNEQFF.

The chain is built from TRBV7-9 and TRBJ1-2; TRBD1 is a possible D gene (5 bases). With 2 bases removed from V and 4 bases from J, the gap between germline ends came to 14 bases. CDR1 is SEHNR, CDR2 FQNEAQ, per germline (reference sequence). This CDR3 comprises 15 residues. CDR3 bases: TGTGCCAGCAGCTTATCCGCTGCGGGGACCTATGGCTACACCTTC. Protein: CASSLSAAGTYGYTF. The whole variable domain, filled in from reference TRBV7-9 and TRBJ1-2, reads DTGVSQNPRHKITKRGQNVTFRCDPISEHNRLYWYRQTLGQGPEFLTYFQNEAQLEKSRLLSDRFSAERPKGSFSTLEIQRTEQGDSAMYLCASSLSAAGTYGYTFGSGTRLTVV.

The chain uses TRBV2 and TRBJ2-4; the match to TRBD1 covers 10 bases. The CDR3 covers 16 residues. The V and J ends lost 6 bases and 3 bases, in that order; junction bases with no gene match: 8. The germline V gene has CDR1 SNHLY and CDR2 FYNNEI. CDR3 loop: CASRAGQGVIKNIQYF. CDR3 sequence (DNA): TGTGCCAGCAGAGCAGGACAGGGGGTGATCAAAAACATTCAGTACTTC.

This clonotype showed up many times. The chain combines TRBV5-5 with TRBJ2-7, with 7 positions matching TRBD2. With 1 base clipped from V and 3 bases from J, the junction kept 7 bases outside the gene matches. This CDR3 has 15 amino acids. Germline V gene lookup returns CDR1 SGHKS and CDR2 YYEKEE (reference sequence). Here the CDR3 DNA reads TGTGCCAGCAGCTTGAATCTAGCGGACCTCTACGAGCAGTACTTC. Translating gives CASSLNLADLYEQYF.

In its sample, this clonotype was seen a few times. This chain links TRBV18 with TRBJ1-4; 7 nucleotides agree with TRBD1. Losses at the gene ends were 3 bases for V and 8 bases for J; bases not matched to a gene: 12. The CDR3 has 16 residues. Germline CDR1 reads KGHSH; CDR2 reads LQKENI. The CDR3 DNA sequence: TGTGCCAGCTCACCGATGACAGGGCGGACTGGGGAAAAACTGTTTTTT. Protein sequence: CASSPMTGRTGEKLFF.

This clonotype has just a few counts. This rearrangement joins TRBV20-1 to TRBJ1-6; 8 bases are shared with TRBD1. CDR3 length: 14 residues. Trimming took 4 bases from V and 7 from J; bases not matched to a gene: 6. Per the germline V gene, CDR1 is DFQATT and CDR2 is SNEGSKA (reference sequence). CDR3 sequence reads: CSATGGVLNSPLHF. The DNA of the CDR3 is TGCAGTGCTACAGGGGGCGTATTGAATTCACCCCTCCACTTT.

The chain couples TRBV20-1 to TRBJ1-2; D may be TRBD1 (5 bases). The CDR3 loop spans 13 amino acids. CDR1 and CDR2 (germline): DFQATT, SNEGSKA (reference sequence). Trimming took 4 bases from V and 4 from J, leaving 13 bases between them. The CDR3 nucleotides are TGCAGTGCTAATGGGGGGTACAGCTATGGCTACACCTTC. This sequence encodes CSANGGYSYGYTF.

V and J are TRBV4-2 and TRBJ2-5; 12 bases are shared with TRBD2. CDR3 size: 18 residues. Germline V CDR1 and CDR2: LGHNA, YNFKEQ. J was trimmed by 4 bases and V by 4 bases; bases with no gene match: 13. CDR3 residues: CASSLQSGGLAGGETQYF. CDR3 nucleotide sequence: TGTGCCAGCAGCCTCCAGAGCGGGGGACTAGCGGGTGGAGAGACCCAGTACTTC.

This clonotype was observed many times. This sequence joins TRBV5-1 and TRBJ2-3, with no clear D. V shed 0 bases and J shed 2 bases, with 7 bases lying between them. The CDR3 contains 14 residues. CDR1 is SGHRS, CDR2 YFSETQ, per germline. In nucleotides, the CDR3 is TGCGCCAGCAGCTTGGGGCAGGCCACAGATACGCAGTATTTT. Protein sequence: CASSLGQATDTQYF.

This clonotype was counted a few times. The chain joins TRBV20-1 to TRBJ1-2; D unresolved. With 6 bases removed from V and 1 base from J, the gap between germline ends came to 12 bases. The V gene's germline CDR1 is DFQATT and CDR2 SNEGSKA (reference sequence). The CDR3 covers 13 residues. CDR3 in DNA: TGCAGTGCCAAGGTAGAAGTTAACTATGGCTACACCTTC. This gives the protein CSAKVEVNYGYTF.

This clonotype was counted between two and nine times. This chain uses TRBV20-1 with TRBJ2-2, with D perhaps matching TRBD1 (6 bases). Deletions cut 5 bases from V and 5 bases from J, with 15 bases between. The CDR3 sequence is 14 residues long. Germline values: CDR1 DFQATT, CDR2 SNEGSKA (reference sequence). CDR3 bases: TGCAGTGCTTTATCAGGGGCCCTGACCGGGGAGCTGTTTTTT. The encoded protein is CSALSGALTGELFF.

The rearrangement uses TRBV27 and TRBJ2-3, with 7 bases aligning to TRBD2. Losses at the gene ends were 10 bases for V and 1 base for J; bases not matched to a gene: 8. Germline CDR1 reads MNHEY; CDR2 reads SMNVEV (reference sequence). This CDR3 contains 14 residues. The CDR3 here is CATSPGGRTDTQYF. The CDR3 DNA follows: TGTGCCACCAGCCCGGGGGGACGCACAGATACGCAGTATTTT.

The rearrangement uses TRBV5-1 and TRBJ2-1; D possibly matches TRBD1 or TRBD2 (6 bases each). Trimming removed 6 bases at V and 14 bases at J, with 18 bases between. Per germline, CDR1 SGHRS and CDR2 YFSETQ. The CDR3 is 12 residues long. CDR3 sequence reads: CASTPNREAKFF. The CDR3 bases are TGCGCCAGCACCCCGAACAGGGAGGCAAAGTTCTTC.

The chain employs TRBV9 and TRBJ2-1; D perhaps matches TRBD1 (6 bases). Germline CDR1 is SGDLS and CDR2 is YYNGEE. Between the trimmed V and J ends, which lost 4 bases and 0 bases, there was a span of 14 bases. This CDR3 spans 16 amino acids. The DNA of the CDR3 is TGTGCCAGCAGCACCGGCCAGGGGCGCTCCTACAATGAGCAGTTCTTC. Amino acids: CASSTGQGRSYNEQFF.